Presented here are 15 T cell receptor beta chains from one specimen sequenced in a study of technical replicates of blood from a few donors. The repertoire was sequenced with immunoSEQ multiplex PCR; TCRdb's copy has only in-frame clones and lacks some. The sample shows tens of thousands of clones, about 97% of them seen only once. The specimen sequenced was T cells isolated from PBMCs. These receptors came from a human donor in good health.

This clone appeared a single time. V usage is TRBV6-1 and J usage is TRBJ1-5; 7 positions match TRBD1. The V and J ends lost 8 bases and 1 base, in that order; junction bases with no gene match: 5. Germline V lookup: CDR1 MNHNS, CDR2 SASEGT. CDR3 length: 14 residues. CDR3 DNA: TGTGCCAGCGGCCGGACAGGCAGCAATCAGCCCCAGCATTTT. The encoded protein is CASGRTGSNQPQHF.

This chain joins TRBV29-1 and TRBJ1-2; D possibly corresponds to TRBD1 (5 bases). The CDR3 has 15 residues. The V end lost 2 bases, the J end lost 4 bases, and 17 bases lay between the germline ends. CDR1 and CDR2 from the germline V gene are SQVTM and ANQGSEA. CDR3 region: CSVELGAGLFYGYTF. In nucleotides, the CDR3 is TGCAGCGTTGAACTTGGGGCAGGGTTATTCTATGGCTACACCTTC.

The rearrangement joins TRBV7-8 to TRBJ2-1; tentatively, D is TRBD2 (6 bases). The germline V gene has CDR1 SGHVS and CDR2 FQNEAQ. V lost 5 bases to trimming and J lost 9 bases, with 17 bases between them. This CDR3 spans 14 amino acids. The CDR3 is CASSPRGILGEQFF. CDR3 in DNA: TGTGCCAGCAGCCCCCGGGGGATATTGGGTGAGCAGTTCTTC.

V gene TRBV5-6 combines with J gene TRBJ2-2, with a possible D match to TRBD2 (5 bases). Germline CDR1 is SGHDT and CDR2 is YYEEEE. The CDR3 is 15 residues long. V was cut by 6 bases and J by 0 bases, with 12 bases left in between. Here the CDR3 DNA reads TGTGCCAGCAAGCTAGCCGGACCGAACACCGGGGAGCTGTTTTTT. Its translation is CASKLAGPNTGELFF.

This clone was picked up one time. In DNA form, the CDR3 reads TGTGCCAGCAGTTTCGTACTAGCGGGAGGCACAGATACGCAGTATTTT. This gives the protein CASSFVLAGGTDTQYF. The chain has TRBV27 and TRBJ2-3; 11 bases are a match to TRBD2. V was pared by 3 bases and J by 1 base, with 3 bases of the junction left unmatched. The length of the CDR3 is 16 residues. The V gene's germline CDR1 is MNHEY and CDR2 SMNVEV (reference sequence).

Here the CDR3 reads CASSEISGIGPGELFF. The CDR3 DNA is TGTGCCAGCAGTGAGATTAGCGGGATCGGTCCCGGGGAGCTGTTTTTT. The chain joins TRBV6-1 to TRBJ2-2, with TRBD2 identical over 8 bases. The V gene's germline CDR1 is MNHNS and CDR2 SASEGT. The J segment lost 6 bases and the V segment lost 3 bases, leaving 9 bases of the junction unmatched. CDR3 length: 16 residues.

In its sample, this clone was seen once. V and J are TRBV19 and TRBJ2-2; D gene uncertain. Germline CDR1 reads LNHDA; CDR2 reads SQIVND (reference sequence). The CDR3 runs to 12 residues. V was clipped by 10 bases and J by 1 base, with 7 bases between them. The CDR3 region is CATRRNTGELFF. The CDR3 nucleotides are TGTGCCACGAGGCGGAACACCGGGGAGCTGTTTTTT.

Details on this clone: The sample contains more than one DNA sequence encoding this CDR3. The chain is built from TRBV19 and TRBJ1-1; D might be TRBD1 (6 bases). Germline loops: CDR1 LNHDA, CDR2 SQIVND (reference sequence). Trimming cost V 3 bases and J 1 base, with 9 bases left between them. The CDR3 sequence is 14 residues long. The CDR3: CASSIGQRNTEAFF. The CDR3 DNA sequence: TGTGCCAGTAGTATTGGACAGAGGAACACTGAAGCTTTCTTT.

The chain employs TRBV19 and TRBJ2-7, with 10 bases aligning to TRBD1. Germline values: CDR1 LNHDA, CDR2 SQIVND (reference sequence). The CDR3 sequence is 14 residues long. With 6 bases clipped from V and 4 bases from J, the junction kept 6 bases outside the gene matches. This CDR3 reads CASSYGTGVYEQYF. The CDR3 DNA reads TGTGCCAGTAGCTACGGGACAGGGGTATACGAGCAGTACTTC. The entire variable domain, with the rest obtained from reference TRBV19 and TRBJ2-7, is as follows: DGGITQSPKYLFRKEGQNVTLSCEQNLNHDAMYWYRQDPGQGLRLIYYSQIVNDFQKGDIAEGYSVSREKKESFPLTVTSAQKNPTAFYLCASSYGTGVYEQYFGPGTRLTVT.

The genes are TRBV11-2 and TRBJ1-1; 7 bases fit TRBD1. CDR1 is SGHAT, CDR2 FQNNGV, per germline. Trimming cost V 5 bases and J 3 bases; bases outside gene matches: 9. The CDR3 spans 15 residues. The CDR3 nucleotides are TGTGCCAGCAGCGCTCACCCGGGACAGCACACTGAAGCTTTCTTT. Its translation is CASSAHPGQHTEAFF.

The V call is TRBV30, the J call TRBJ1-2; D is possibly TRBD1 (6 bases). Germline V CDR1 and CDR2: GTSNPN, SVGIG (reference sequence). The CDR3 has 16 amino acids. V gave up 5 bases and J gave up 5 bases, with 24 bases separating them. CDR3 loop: CAWGHWTVKRLYGYTF. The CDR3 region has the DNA TGTGCCTGGGGGCATTGGACAGTGAAGAGACTATATGGCTACACCTTC.

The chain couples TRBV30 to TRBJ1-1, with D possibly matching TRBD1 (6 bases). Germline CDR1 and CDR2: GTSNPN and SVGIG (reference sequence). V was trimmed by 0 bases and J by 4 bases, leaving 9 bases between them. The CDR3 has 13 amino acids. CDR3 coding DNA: TGTGCCTGGAGTGTAAACAGGGTCACTGAAGCTTTCTTT. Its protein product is CAWSVNRVTEAFF.

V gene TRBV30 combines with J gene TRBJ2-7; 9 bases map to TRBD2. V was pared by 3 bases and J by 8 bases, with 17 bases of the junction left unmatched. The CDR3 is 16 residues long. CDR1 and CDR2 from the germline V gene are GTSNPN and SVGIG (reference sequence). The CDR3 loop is CAWSPGAAGGNRQQYF. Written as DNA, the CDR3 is TGTGCCTGGAGCCCAGGCGCGGCGGGAGGGAATAGGCAGCAGTACTTC.

CDR3 sequence: CASSLLAGIPYNEQFF. The CDR3, as DNA: TGTGCCAGCAGTTTATTGGCGGGAATCCCCTACAATGAGCAGTTCTTC. The rearrangement links TRBV28 to TRBJ2-1; D possibly corresponds to TRBD2 (6 bases). The V end lost 1 base, the J end lost 2 bases, and 12 bases lay between the germline ends. CDR3 length equals 16 residues. Germline values: CDR1 MDHEN, CDR2 SYDVKM.

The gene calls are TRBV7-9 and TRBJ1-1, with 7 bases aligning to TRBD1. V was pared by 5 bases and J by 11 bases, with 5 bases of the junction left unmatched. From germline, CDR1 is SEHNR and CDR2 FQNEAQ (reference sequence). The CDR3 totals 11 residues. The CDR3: CASSPGQNAFF. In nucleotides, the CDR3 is TGTGCCAGCAGCCCGGGACAGAATGCTTTCTTT.